The 19 T cell receptor beta chains given below trace back to one sample, sequenced in a study of blood T cell repertoires in COVID-19. Sequenced by immunoSEQ multiplex PCR; TCRdb stores in-frame clones only, minus some. The sample includes about 230,000 clones, approximately 87% seen only once; the top ten take roughly 2.7%. The sequenced sample consisted of peripheral blood. Receptors were obtained from a woman aged 70-85 years with active or convalescent COVID-19.

This chain uses TRBV2 with TRBJ2-1, with 9 positions matching TRBD2. V was pared by 9 bases and J by 9 bases, with 15 bases of the junction left unmatched. This CDR3 comprises 15 residues. Germline assignment: CDR1 SNHLY and CDR2 FYNNEI. The DNA for the CDR3 is TGTGCCAGTTGTCCCGGGCTAGCGGGGCTGCGTGAGCAGTTCTTC. Translation: CASCPGLAGLREQFF.

The rearrangement joins TRBV19 to TRBJ1-3; D ambiguous. The CDR3 loop spans 12 amino acids. Between the trimmed V and J ends, which lost 3 bases and 2 bases, there was a span of 2 bases. Germline assignment: CDR1 LNHDA and CDR2 SQIVND (reference sequence). The CDR3 region is CASSIAGNTIYF. The CDR3 DNA follows: TGTGCCAGTAGTATCGCTGGAAACACCATATATTTT.

The chain joins TRBV11-2 to TRBJ2-7; 8 bases match TRBD2. The germline V gene encodes CDR1 SGHAT and CDR2 FQNNGV. J gave up 2 bases and V 3 bases, and 3 bases lay outside the gene matches. The CDR3 covers 14 residues. CDR3 sequence (DNA): TGTGCCAGCAGCTTTAGCGGGGACCCCTACGAGCAGTACTTC. Its translation: CASSFSGDPYEQYF. The full variable domain, rest sourced from reference TRBV11-2 and TRBJ2-7, is EAGVAQSPRYKIIEKRQSVAFWCNPISGHATLYWYQQILGQGPKLLIQFQNNGVVDDSQLPKDRFSAERLKGVDSTLKIQPAKLEDSAVYLCASSFSGDPYEQYFGPGTRLTVT.

The chain uses TRBV11-3 and TRBJ2-3, with unresolved D. Between the trimmed V and J ends, which lost 5 bases and 0 bases, there was a span of 9 bases. The CDR3 is made up of 14 amino acids. CDR1 is SGHNT, CDR2 YENEEA, per germline. The CDR3 region is CASSRTASTDTQYF. The CDR3 DNA reads TGTGCCAGCAGCCGAACAGCTAGCACAGATACGCAGTATTTT.

The rearrangement links TRBV7-2 to TRBJ1-6, with a tentative D call TRBD1 (5 bases). Germline lookup yields CDR1 SGHTA and CDR2 FQGNSA. V lost 1 base to trimming and J lost 6 bases, with 10 bases between them. This CDR3 is built from 15 residues. CDR3 loop: CASSLGAGPNSPLHF. In DNA form, the CDR3 reads TGTGCCAGCAGCTTAGGGGCAGGGCCTAATTCACCCCTCCACTTT.

The chain is built from TRBV7-6 and TRBJ2-5, with 7 bases identical to TRBD2. The V segment lost 1 base and the J segment 1 base; nucleotides outside the gene matches: 12. Per germline, CDR1 SGHVS and CDR2 FNYEAQ. The CDR3 is 18 residues long. The CDR3 region is CASSLEGRASATQETQYF. The DNA for the CDR3 is TGTGCCAGCAGCTTAGAGGGGAGGGCTAGCGCAACCCAAGAGACCCAGTACTTC.

The chain uses TRBV5-4 and TRBJ2-1; the match to TRBD2 covers 13 bases. Germline CDR1 reads SGHNT; CDR2 reads YYREEE (reference sequence). The CDR3 loop spans 18 amino acids. V shed 4 bases, J shed 2 bases, and the junction held 9 bases outside the gene matches. The CDR3 reads CASSPGLAGVGTYNEQFF. CDR3 DNA: TGTGCCAGCAGCCCCGGACTAGCGGGAGTAGGAACCTACAATGAGCAGTTCTTC.

The chain joins TRBV6-5 to TRBJ1-1; D gene unclear. This CDR3 is 13 amino acids long. CDR1 and CDR2 (germline): MNHEY, SVGAGI. V lost 6 bases and J 3 bases, leaving 11 bases between the germline ends. The CDR3 loop is CASRTTGDTEAFF. The CDR3 region has the DNA TGTGCCAGCAGAACTACCGGGGACACTGAAGCTTTCTTT.

The chain joins TRBV18 to TRBJ1-2; TRBD1 might be the D (5 bases). Germline V CDR1 and CDR2: KGHSH, LQKENI. This CDR3 has 16 amino acids. Trimming cost V 3 bases and J 1 base, with 15 bases left between them. CDR3 sequence reads: CASSPLRGSDNYGYTF. Here the CDR3 DNA reads TGTGCCAGCTCACCGTTGCGGGGCTCGGATAACTATGGCTACACCTTC.

This clone was observed a handful of times. The chain joins TRBV10-3 to TRBJ1-5; 7 nucleotides agree with TRBD1. CDR1 ENHRY and CDR2 SYGVKD come from the germline V gene. The CDR3 totals 12 residues. The V and J ends lost 10 bases and 5 bases, in that order; junction bases with no gene match: 5. This CDR3 reads CATADRDQPQHF. In DNA form, the CDR3 reads TGTGCCACCGCAGACAGGGATCAGCCCCAGCATTTT.

V and J are TRBV3-1 (or the pseudogene TRBV3-2) and TRBJ1-1, with D perhaps TRBD1 (5 bases). The CDR3 has 14 residues. From germline, CDR1 is LGHDT and CDR2 YNNKEL (reference sequence). V shed 3 bases and J shed 6 bases, with 14 bases lying between them. The CDR3: CASSQSGPAAEAFF. The CDR3 nucleotides are TGTGCCAGCAGCCAGTCAGGGCCGGCGGCTGAAGCTTTCTTT.

The V gene is TRBV7-9, the J gene TRBJ2-1, with 7 bases that match TRBD2. Germline assignment: CDR1 SEHNR and CDR2 FQNEAQ (reference sequence). The trim removed 7 bases at V and 3 bases at J, leaving 3 bases unmatched. This CDR3 spans 13 amino acids. The CDR3 DNA reads TGTGCCAGCACTCGCGGGGGCTACAATGAGCAGTTCTTC. Amino acid sequence: CASTRGGYNEQFF.

V usage is TRBV2 and J usage is TRBJ1-4, with D tentatively TRBD1 (6 bases). Trimming removed 6 bases at V and 8 bases at J, with 16 bases between. This CDR3 region has 14 residues. From germline, CDR1 is SNHLY and CDR2 FYNNEI. The CDR3 loop is CASRGARDEEKLFF. The DNA for the CDR3 is TGTGCCAGCAGGGGGGCAAGGGATGAAGAAAAACTGTTTTTT. The whole variable domain, filled in from reference TRBV2 and TRBJ1-4, reads EPEVTQTPSHQVTQMGQEVILRCVPISNHLYFYWYRQILGQKVEFLVSFYNNEISEKSEIFDDQFSVERPDGSNFTLKIRSTKLEDSAMYFCASRGARDEEKLFFGSGTQLSVL.

The rearrangement joins TRBV5-8 to TRBJ1-4; D gene uncertain. The CDR3 loop spans 13 amino acids. CDR1 is SGHTS, CDR2 YDEGEE, per germline. Trimming stripped 4 bases from V and 4 bases from J, with 8 bases between. The CDR3 nucleotides read TGTGCCAGCAGCCGACAATTTAATGAAAAACTGTTTTTT. Its translation is CASSRQFNEKLFF.

The rearrangement uses TRBV11-3 and TRBJ2-1, with TRBD2 identical over 10 bases. V lost 5 bases and J lost 4; bases outside the gene matches: 5. This CDR3 spans 15 amino acids. Germline assignment: CDR1 SGHNT and CDR2 YENEEA. This CDR3 is CASSLTSGFYNEQFF. CDR3 sequence (DNA): TGTGCCAGCAGCCTGACTAGCGGGTTTTACAATGAGCAGTTCTTC.

This clone appeared a few times. V gene TRBV6-5 combines with J gene TRBJ1-5, with D possibly being TRBD1 (6 bases). Trimming removed 6 bases at V and 11 bases at J, with 20 bases between. The CDR3 sequence is 14 residues long. Germline V gene data show CDR1 as MNHEY and CDR2 as SVGAGI. CDR3 nucleotides: TGTGCCAGCAGGCCACAGGGCCCTACTCGGTCCCAGCATTTT. Translating it yields CASRPQGPTRSQHF.

This sequence joins TRBV19 and TRBJ1-4; 10 nucleotides line up with TRBD1. The germline V gene encodes CDR1 LNHDA and CDR2 SQIVND (reference sequence). Trimming removed 6 bases from V and 7 bases from J; junction bases left unmatched: 8. The length of the CDR3 is 15 residues. The CDR3 coding sequence is TGTGCCAGTAGACCCCGACAGGGGGCTGGTGAAAAACTGTTTTTT. It translates to CASRPRQGAGEKLFF.

J is TRBJ1-5 and V is TRBV4-1, with TRBD1 as a possible D gene (6 bases). CDR1 and CDR2 (germline): MGHRA, YSYEKL. V lost 2 bases, J lost 3 bases, and 17 bases lay in between. CDR3 length equals 17 residues. Here the CDR3 reads CASSQKGAGADNQPQHF. As DNA, the CDR3 is TGCGCCAGCAGCCAAAAAGGGGCGGGGGCGGACAATCAGCCCCAGCATTTT.

CDR3 protein: CASSFEYSNQPQHF. The CDR3 DNA follows: TGTGCCAGCAGTTTCGAGTATAGCAATCAGCCCCAGCATTTT. The rearrangement joins TRBV27 to TRBJ1-5; D is unresolved. Between the trimmed V and J ends, which lost 3 bases and 0 bases, there was a span of 6 bases. The V gene's germline CDR1 is MNHEY and CDR2 SMNVEV (reference sequence). The CDR3 loop spans 14 amino acids.